This TCR beta chain was obtained from a study of blood T cells in healthy people across ages. Study results and caveats: Age brought a roughly linear fall in TCR beta diversity measured per million T cells.

As regards this clonotype: Its target is unknown. An end of the junction differs from the germline gene, which may be a read error.

Per the germline V gene, CDR1 is DFQATT and CDR2 is SNEGSKA (reference sequence). The CDR3 runs to 10 residues. The use of a sample-barcoded 5' primer and a J-beta primer mix characterized a second PCR of about 6 to 11 cycles. A tag from a template-switch adaptor with 12 random nucleotides marked each cDNA molecule. One entry per CDR3 protein, called by TCRdb with MiXCR from the 5' RACE reads. Of 1.2 million to 1.5 million distinct CDR3 sequences listed, about 40% are singletons. The receptor comes from a woman between 18 and 29 years old in good health. Sequenced: blood. V usage is TRBV20-1 and J usage is TRBJ2-5; unclear D gene. The CDR3 here is CSAYQETPYF. The CDR3 DNA reads as TGCAGCGCCTACCAAGAGACCCCGTACTTC.